Listed here are 31 T cell receptor beta chains from one sample, sequenced in a study of identical twins. MiXCR, run by TCRdb on the 5' RACE reads, gives a single entry per CDR3 protein. The sample includes about 690,000 distinct CDR3 sequences, roughly 6.2% of them seen just once. The source material was naive T cells sorted from blood. The receptors come from a man aged 18 to 29 in good health.

Only a few counts were recorded for this clonotype. The gene calls are TRBV12-3 or TRBV12-4 and TRBJ2-4, with D unresolved. The CDR3 is made up of 16 amino acids. V lost 3 bases to trimming and J lost 0 bases, with 12 bases between them. The CDR3 bases are TGTGCCAGCAGTTTTACTACAAGTCTAGCCAAAAACATTCAGTACTTC. Amino acid sequence: CASSFTTSLAKNIQYF.

This clonotype was recorded at least ten times. The CDR3 reads CASSPRDRWPQHF. CDR3 nucleotides: TGTGCCAGCAGTCCGAGGGACAGGTGGCCCCAGCATTTT. V and J are TRBV12-3 or TRBV12-4 and TRBJ1-5, with TRBD1 matching 8 bases. The V and J ends lost 5 bases and 9 bases, in that order; junction bases with no gene match: 6. The CDR3 loop spans 13 amino acids.

The sample holds a few counts of this clonotype. The rearrangement uses TRBV9 and TRBJ1-1; no definite D call. Per germline, CDR1 SGDLS and CDR2 YYNGEE. The CDR3 spans 14 residues. Trimming pared 0 bases from V and 8 bases from J, leaving 14 bases between. This chain's CDR3 is CASSVGHQVSEAFF. DNA of the CDR3: TGTGCCAGCAGCGTAGGTCATCAGGTTTCAGAAGCTTTCTTT.

This clonotype was seen many times. The CDR3 spells CASSWTYSSSYEQYF. Here the CDR3 DNA reads TGTGCCAGCAGCTGGACTTATTCTAGCTCCTACGAGCAGTACTTC. V and J are TRBV11-2 and TRBJ2-7, with TRBD2 as a possible D gene (5 bases). Trimming shortened V by 4 bases and J by 0 bases, and 13 bases separated the two germline ends. Germline V gene sequence: CDR1 SGHAT, CDR2 FQNNGV. This CDR3 is 15 amino acids long. Based on the CDR3 plus reference TRBV11-2 and TRBJ2-7, the full variable domain is EAGVAQSPRYKIIEKRQSVAFWCNPISGHATLYWYQQILGQGPKLLIQFQNNGVVDDSQLPKDRFSAERLKGVDSTLKIQPAKLEDSAVYLCASSWTYSSSYEQYFGPGTRLTVT.

This clonotype was seen repeatedly, ten times or more. The genes are TRBV10-2 and TRBJ2-7; the match to TRBD2 covers 11 bases. Per germline, CDR1 WSHSY and CDR2 SAAADI. V shed 5 bases, J shed 0 bases, and the junction held 15 bases outside the gene matches. This CDR3 comprises 19 residues. This CDR3 reads CASSSSMASGRTSSYEQYF. CDR3 nucleotide sequence: TGCGCCAGCAGTTCTTCAATGGCTAGCGGGAGGACAAGCTCCTACGAGCAGTACTTC.

In this sample, this clonotype turned up many times. V gene TRBV10-3 combines with J gene TRBJ2-1; perhaps TRBD1 as D (6 bases). The CDR3 length is 15 residues. V dropped 3 bases and J dropped 8 bases, with 17 bases sitting between them. Germline V gives CDR1 ENHRY, CDR2 SYGVKD. The CDR3 protein is CAISDEEQGRDEQFF. As DNA, the CDR3 is TGTGCCATCAGTGACGAAGAACAGGGCCGGGATGAGCAGTTCTTC.

This clonotype was observed a few times. The chain couples TRBV12-3 or TRBV12-4 to TRBJ1-2, with TRBD1 as a possible D gene (6 bases). V gave up 6 bases and J gave up 7 bases, with 12 bases separating them. CDR3 length: 12 amino acids. This CDR3 reads CASSYRASGYTF. For the CDR3, the DNA is TGTGCCAGCAGCTACAGGGCCAGTGGCTACACCTTC.

This clonotype was counted many times. The V call is TRBV18, the J call TRBJ2-1, with a possible D match to TRBD2 (6 bases). Trimming cost V 5 bases and J 5 bases, with 10 bases left between them. The germline CDR1 and CDR2 sequences are KGHSH and LQKENI. This CDR3 has 13 residues. The CDR3 protein is CASSEGLNNEQFF. Written as DNA, the CDR3 is TGTGCCAGCTCAGAGGGACTTAACAATGAGCAGTTCTTC.

This clonotype was seen ten or more times. The V gene is TRBV5-1, the J gene TRBJ2-2; D is ambiguous. CDR3 length: 13 residues. Looked up from germline, CDR1 is SGHRS and CDR2 is YFSETQ. Trimming took 6 bases from V and 7 from J, leaving 13 bases between them. The CDR3 protein is CASTLNSGGELFF. The DNA for the CDR3 is TGCGCCAGCACTCTAAACTCTGGCGGGGAGCTGTTTTTT. Filled out from reference TRBV5-1 and TRBJ2-2, the complete variable domain reads KAGVTQTPRYLIKTRGQQVTLSCSPISGHRSVSWYQQTPGQGLQFLFEYFSETQRNKGNFPGRFSGRQFSNSRSEMNVSTLELGDSALYLCASTLNSGGELFFGEGSRLTVL.

This clonotype was observed a handful of times. The genes are TRBV29-1 and TRBJ1-1, with TRBD1 as a possible D gene (6 bases). Germline values: CDR1 SQVTM, CDR2 ANQGSEA. With 4 bases removed from V and 4 bases from J, the gap between germline ends came to 16 bases. CDR3 size: 14 residues. CDR3 residues: CSVGGGEGGTEAFF. In DNA form, the CDR3 reads TGCAGCGTTGGAGGGGGGGAGGGGGGCACTGAAGCTTTCTTT. Using reference TRBV29-1 and TRBJ1-1 for the parts outside the CDR3, the full variable domain is SAVISQKPSRDICQRGTSLTIQCQVDSQVTMMFWYRQQPGQSLTLIATANQGSEATYESGFVIDKFPISRPNLTFSTLTVSNMSPEDSSIYLCSVGGGEGGTEAFFGQGTRLTVV.

The chain employs TRBV2 and TRBJ2-5, with TRBD2 identical over 13 bases. The V and J ends lost 9 bases and 5 bases, in that order; junction bases with no gene match: 9. The CDR3 contains 15 residues. Per the germline V gene, CDR1 is SNHLY and CDR2 is FYNNEI. In nucleotides, the CDR3 is TGTGCCAGGAACCGACTAGCGGGAGGTTTGGAGACCCAGTACTTC. Translated: CARNRLAGGLETQYF.

This clonotype has a count of ten or more. In DNA, the CDR3 is TGTGCCAGCAGTACTATCGGGACAGGGGCGGACGGCTACACCTTC. This translates into CASSTIGTGADGYTF. This chain uses TRBV6-5 with TRBJ1-2; 10 bases map to TRBD1. Trimming removed 5 bases from V and 8 bases from J; junction bases left unmatched: 11. The CDR3 runs to 15 residues. Per germline, CDR1 MNHEY and CDR2 SVGAGI.

At least ten counts were recorded for this clonotype. The chain joins TRBV27 to TRBJ2-5; TRBD1 matches 7 bases. The CDR3 has 20 amino acids. The germline gives CDR1 MNHEY, CDR2 SMNVEV (reference sequence). V gave up 0 bases and J gave up 4 bases; unmatched junction bases: 20. CDR3 region: CASSLSYRGRETIKRETQYF. The CDR3 bases are TGTGCCAGCAGTTTATCATATAGGGGGCGAGAGACAATAAAGAGAGAGACCCAGTACTTC.

In its sample, this clonotype was seen many times. V gene TRBV6-1 combines with J gene TRBJ1-5; D uncertain. The V gene lost 8 bases and the J gene lost 0 bases, with 17 bases spanning the gap. This CDR3 is built from 16 residues. The V gene's germline CDR1 is MNHNS and CDR2 SASEGT. CDR3 loop: CASASSAPASNQPQHF. The CDR3 DNA sequence: TGTGCCAGCGCCAGCAGCGCTCCGGCTAGCAATCAGCCCCAGCATTTT.

This clonotype was recorded many times. This sequence joins TRBV20-1 and TRBJ2-7; possibly TRBD1 or TRBD2 for D (5 bases each). Between the trimmed V and J ends, which lost 5 bases and 6 bases, there was a span of 11 bases. CDR3 size: 11 residues. Germline lookup yields CDR1 DFQATT and CDR2 SNEGSKA (reference sequence). The CDR3 sequence is CSAAPGAEQYF. The CDR3 nucleotides are TGCAGTGCTGCCCCCGGGGCCGAGCAGTACTTC.

The chain combines TRBV7-3 with TRBJ2-1; no firm D call. The CDR3 is 15 amino acids. Per germline, CDR1 SGHTA and CDR2 FQGTGA. V lost 5 bases and J 2 bases, leaving 13 bases between the germline ends. CDR3 loop: CASSKGSEAYNEQFF. The CDR3 DNA reads as TGTGCCAGCAGCAAGGGAAGTGAGGCCTACAATGAGCAGTTCTTC.

In its sample, this clonotype was seen many times. The CDR3: CASTYPGRMNTGELFF. In DNA, the CDR3 is TGTGCCAGCACCTACCCGGGACGGATGAACACCGGGGAGCTGTTTTTT. The rearrangement joins TRBV28 to TRBJ2-2; D may be TRBD1 or TRBD2 (5 bases each). The V gene lost 7 bases and the J gene lost 1 base, with 16 bases spanning the gap. The CDR3 consists of 16 residues. CDR1 and CDR2 from the germline V gene are MDHEN and SYDVKM.

This clonotype showed up just a few times. The chain combines TRBV5-1 with TRBJ2-5; D possibly corresponds to TRBD2 (6 bases). Trimming stripped 2 bases from V and 0 bases from J, with 8 bases between. Germline CDR1 SGHRS, CDR2 YFSETQ. CDR3 length equals 14 residues. CDR3 region: CASSLPSDQETQYF. The CDR3 DNA reads as TGCGCCAGCAGCTTACCTAGCGACCAAGAGACCCAGTACTTC.

This clonotype was found a few times. V usage is TRBV7-8 and J usage is TRBJ1-4; D possibly corresponds to TRBD1 (5 bases). The germline CDR1 and CDR2 sequences are SGHVS and FQNEAQ. The CDR3 contains 15 residues. V was cut by 6 bases and J by 7 bases, with 18 bases left in between. The CDR3 is CASRPGRSLREKLFF. The CDR3 DNA is TGTGCCAGCAGACCGGGGCGGTCGTTGCGTGAAAAACTGTTTTTT.

This clonotype was counted at least ten times. The rearrangement uses TRBV4-2 and TRBJ1-4; the D is unclear. The CDR3 sequence is 15 residues long. Per the germline V gene, CDR1 is LGHNA and CDR2 is YNFKEQ. V lost 1 base and J 7 bases, leaving 13 bases between the germline ends. The CDR3: CASSQVDMASEKLFF. The CDR3 nucleotides read TGTGCCAGCAGCCAAGTTGACATGGCTAGTGAAAAACTGTTTTTT.

This clonotype was counted many times. V usage is TRBV20-1 and J usage is TRBJ2-7; no reliable D call. V was shortened by 0 bases and J by 2 bases, with 11 bases between the two germline ends. CDR1 and CDR2 from the germline V gene are DFQATT and SNEGSKA (reference sequence). The CDR3 spans 14 residues. Here the CDR3 reads CSARDMAVTYEQYF. CDR3 nucleotide sequence: TGCAGTGCTAGAGATATGGCGGTTACCTACGAGCAGTACTTC.

At least ten counts were recorded for this clonotype. This chain links TRBV24-1 with TRBJ2-1; no clear D gene. The germline gives CDR1 KGHDR, CDR2 SFDVKD. Trimming stripped 6 bases from V and 7 bases from J, with 6 bases between. This CDR3 has 11 amino acids. The CDR3 DNA reads as TGTGCCACCAGTTCTCGTAATGAGCAGTTCTTC. Protein sequence: CATSSRNEQFF.

In this sample, this clonotype turned up many times. The chain carries TRBV27 and TRBJ1-1; tentatively, D is TRBD1 (5 bases). Germline V gives CDR1 MNHEY, CDR2 SMNVEV (reference sequence). The CDR3 sequence is 15 residues long. Deletions cut 2 bases from V and 6 bases from J, with 16 bases between. The CDR3: CASSLVGHPGSEAFF. DNA of the CDR3: TGTGCCAGCAGTTTAGTAGGACACCCAGGCTCTGAAGCTTTCTTT.

This clonotype has a count of ten or more. The chain is built from TRBV11-2 and TRBJ2-1; the D is unclear. The CDR3 runs 12 residues. Looked up from germline, CDR1 is SGHAT and CDR2 is FQNNGV. Trimming removed 5 bases at V and 9 bases at J, with 11 bases between. Here the CDR3 reads CASSQRTGEQFF. CDR3 nucleotide sequence: TGTGCCAGCAGCCAAAGGACGGGTGAGCAGTTCTTC.

This chain uses TRBV5-1 with TRBJ2-2; the match to TRBD2 covers 11 bases. This CDR3 has 17 amino acids. V gave up 3 bases and J gave up 2 bases; unmatched junction bases: 6. In germline, CDR1 is SGHRS, CDR2 YFSETQ. The CDR3 here is CASSSATSGTNTGELFF. CDR3 DNA sequence: TGCGCCAGCAGCTCTGCGACTAGCGGGACTAACACCGGGGAGCTGTTTTTT.

The table lists this clonotype with many counts. Written as DNA, the CDR3 is TGTGCCAGCAGCCAAGGACAGTACGAGCAGTACGTC. This sequence encodes CASSQGQYEQYV. This chain uses TRBV3-1 with TRBJ2-7; a weak D match, TRBD1 (5 bases). The CDR3 length is 12 residues. Looked up from germline, CDR1 is LGHDT and CDR2 is YNNKEL (reference sequence). Trimming stripped 1 base from V and 4 bases from J, with 5 bases between.

In this sample, this clonotype turned up many times. The gene calls are TRBV12-3 or TRBV12-4 and TRBJ2-3; D uncertain. The CDR3 runs 13 residues. The V gene lost 5 bases and the J gene lost 1 base, with 7 bases spanning the gap. The CDR3 DNA sequence: TGTGCCAGCAGTCCCCATCGCACAGATACGCAGTATTTT. This codes for CASSPHRTDTQYF.

This clonotype was seen repeatedly, ten times or more. The V call is TRBV29-1, the J call TRBJ2-1; 9 bases match TRBD1. The germline V gene has CDR1 SQVTM and CDR2 ANQGSEA. CDR3 size: 12 residues. The J segment lost 9 bases and the V segment lost 7 bases, leaving 7 bases of the junction unmatched. This chain's CDR3 is CSARTGVGEQFF. CDR3 nucleotides: TGCAGCGCTCGGACAGGGGTCGGTGAGCAGTTCTTC.

Only one count was recorded for this clonotype. The chain has TRBV12-5 and TRBJ2-7; 7 positions agree with TRBD2. V dropped 1 base and J dropped 7; count of bases not matched to a gene: 4. Germline lookup yields CDR1 LGHNT and CDR2 FRNRAP. The CDR3 has 13 residues. CDR3 protein: CASGLGSGREQYF. The CDR3 bases are TGTGCTAGTGGTTTGGGGTCCGGGAGGGAGCAGTACTTC.

The table lists this clonotype with many counts. The chain recombines TRBV12-3 or TRBV12-4 with TRBJ1-6; possible D gene TRBD1, 5 bases. Trimming stripped 5 bases from V and 9 bases from J, with 23 bases between. CDR3 length: 17 amino acids. The CDR3, as DNA: TGTGCCAGCAGTCCCGGGTTCCTAGGGACCAACTTTTCACCCCTCCACTTT. This translates into CASSPGFLGTNFSPLHF.

The V gene is TRBV30, the J gene TRBJ1-4; D not resolved. Germline V lookup: CDR1 GTSNPN, CDR2 SVGIG (reference sequence). The CDR3 is made up of 12 amino acids. Trimming removed 1 base at V and 8 bases at J, with 8 bases between. CDR3 amino acids: CAWSELSEKLFF. The CDR3 DNA is TGTGCCTGGAGTGAGTTAAGCGAAAAACTGTTTTTT.